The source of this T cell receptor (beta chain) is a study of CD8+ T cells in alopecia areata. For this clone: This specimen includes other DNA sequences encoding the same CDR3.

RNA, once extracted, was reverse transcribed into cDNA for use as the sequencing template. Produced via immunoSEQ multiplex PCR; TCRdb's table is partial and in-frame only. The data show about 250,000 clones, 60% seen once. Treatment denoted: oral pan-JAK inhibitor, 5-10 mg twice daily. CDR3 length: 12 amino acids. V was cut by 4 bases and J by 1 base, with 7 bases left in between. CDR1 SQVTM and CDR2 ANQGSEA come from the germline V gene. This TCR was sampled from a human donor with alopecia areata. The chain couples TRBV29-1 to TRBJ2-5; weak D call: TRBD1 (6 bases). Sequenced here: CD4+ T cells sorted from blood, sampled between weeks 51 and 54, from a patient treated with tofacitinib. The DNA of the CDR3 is TGCAGCGTTGCACAGGGCCAAGAGACCCAGTACTTC. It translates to CSVAQGQETQYF.